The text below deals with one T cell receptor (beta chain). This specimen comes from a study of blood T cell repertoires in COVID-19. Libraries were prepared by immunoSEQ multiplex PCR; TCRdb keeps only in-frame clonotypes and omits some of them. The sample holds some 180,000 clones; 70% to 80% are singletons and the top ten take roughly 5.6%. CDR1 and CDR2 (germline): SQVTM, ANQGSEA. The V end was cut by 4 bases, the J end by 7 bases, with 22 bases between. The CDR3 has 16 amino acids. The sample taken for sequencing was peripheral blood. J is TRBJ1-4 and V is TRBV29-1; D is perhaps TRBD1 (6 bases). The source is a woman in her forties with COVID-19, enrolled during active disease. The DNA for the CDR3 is TGCAGCGTTGTCGGGAAAAAGGGGGATAATAGTGAAAAACTGTTTTTT. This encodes CSVVGKKGDNSEKLFF.